This TCR beta chain was captured by sequencing in a study of blood T cell repertoires in COVID-19. Sequencing used immunoSEQ multiplex PCR; TCRdb keeps in-frame clones, though not all of them. This sample has approximately 250,000 clones, with 65% to 90% found just once. CDR3 size: 16 residues. With 3 bases clipped from V and 3 bases from J, the junction kept 6 bases outside the gene matches. The V gene's germline CDR1 is SGHTS and CDR2 YDEGEE. V is TRBV5-8 and J is TRBJ1-5, with 10 bases fitting TRBD1. The TCR was taken from a man aged 30 to 45 with active or convalescent COVID-19. The sample taken for sequencing was peripheral blood. The CDR3 region has the DNA TGTGCCAGCAGCTCCGGGACAGGGGTCAACAATCAGCCCCAGCATTTT. This gives the protein CASSSGTGVNNQPQHF. Together with reference TRBV5-8 and TRBJ1-5, the CDR3 gives the full variable domain: EAGVTQSPTHLIKTRGQQATLRCSPISGHTSVYWYQQALGLGLQFLLWYDEGEERNRGNFPPRFSGRQFPNYSSELNVNALELEDSALYLCASSSGTGVNNQPQHFGDGTRLSIL.